A single sample gave rise to the 15 T cell receptor beta chains below, sequenced in a study of shared clonotypes between healthy human individuals. The assay was immunoSEQ multiplex PCR, and TCRdb's table has in-frame clones only and misses some. The data contain hundreds of thousands of clones, roughly 79% of them singletons. Sequenced input: PBMCs. The receptors come from a woman in her forties in good health. Some clones in this sample may be carry-over from other donors' samples.

The J gene is TRBJ2-1, the V gene TRBV5-8, with 14 bases aligning to TRBD2. Looked up from germline, CDR1 is SGHTS and CDR2 is YDEGEE. Losses at the gene ends were 4 bases for V and 9 bases for J; bases not matched to a gene: 6. The CDR3 extends over 15 amino acids. CDR3 region: CASSQGLAGVVEQFF. The CDR3 DNA is TGTGCCAGCAGCCAGGGACTAGCGGGAGTAGTTGAGCAGTTCTTC.

The rearrangement links TRBV19 to TRBJ2-2; possible D gene TRBD2, 5 bases. Trimming pared 5 bases from V and 1 base from J, leaving 8 bases between. Germline lookup yields CDR1 LNHDA and CDR2 SQIVND (reference sequence). The CDR3 has 14 amino acids. The CDR3 DNA is TGTGCCAGTAGTCAAGCGGTGAACACCGGGGAGCTGTTTTTT. Translation gives CASSQAVNTGELFF.

The rearrangement joins TRBV2 to TRBJ1-1, with D perhaps matching TRBD1 (6 bases). The V end lost 6 bases, the J end lost 1 base, and 9 bases lay between the germline ends. Germline V gene data show CDR1 as SNHLY and CDR2 as FYNNEI. The CDR3 loop spans 13 amino acids. CDR3 sequence reads: CASRGTRNTEAFF. CDR3 nucleotides: TGTGCCAGCAGGGGGACAAGGAACACTGAAGCTTTCTTT.

On this clone: A far larger clone is a single base away, which makes a read error likely. The chain couples TRBV5-4 to TRBJ1-5; D remains ambiguous. Trimming took 4 bases from V and 2 from J, leaving 13 bases between them. There are 15 residues in the CDR3. Germline CDR1 reads SGHNT; CDR2 reads YYREEE (reference sequence). The DNA for the CDR3 is TGTGCCAGCAGCCAAGGGTTTTGGGGCAATCAGCCCCAGCATTTT. The encoded protein is CASSQGFWGNQPQHF.

This clone turned up a few times. The chain employs TRBV6-1 and TRBJ2-3; a possible D gene is TRBD2 (6 bases). Germline lookup yields CDR1 MNHNS and CDR2 SASEGT. This CDR3 contains 15 residues. V lost 3 bases and J 0 bases, leaving 10 bases between the germline ends. In nucleotides, the CDR3 is TGTGCCAGCAGTGAGGTAGCGGAGAGCACAGATACGCAGTATTTT. It translates to CASSEVAESTDTQYF.

This sequence joins TRBV18 and TRBJ2-7; D possibly corresponds to TRBD2 (5 bases). Trimming stripped 1 base from V and 3 bases from J, with 13 bases between. The CDR3 runs to 15 residues. Germline assignment: CDR1 KGHSH and CDR2 LQKENI. The CDR3 loop reads CASSPLASNLYEQYF. The CDR3, as DNA: TGTGCCAGCTCACCACTAGCGTCAAATCTCTACGAGCAGTACTTC.

This clone occurred a few times. The CDR3 loop is CASSPGHLQAFF. The CDR3 DNA reads TGTGCCAGCAGCCCCGGACATTTACAAGCTTTCTTT. The rearrangement uses TRBV7-9 and TRBJ1-1, with a tentative D call TRBD1 (5 bases). The CDR3 contains 12 residues. The germline gives CDR1 SEHNR, CDR2 FQNEAQ (reference sequence). V was clipped by 5 bases and J by 9 bases, with 13 bases between them.

The chain carries TRBV28 and TRBJ1-3; maybe TRBD1 (5 bases). The CDR3 covers 15 residues. V was trimmed by 5 bases and J by 0 bases, leaving 11 bases between them. Germline assignment: CDR1 MDHEN and CDR2 SYDVKM. CDR3 region: CASSPPGYSGNTIYF. The CDR3 DNA follows: TGTGCCAGCAGTCCCCCAGGGTACTCTGGAAACACCATATATTTT.

As concerns this clone: This may be a read error, as it is one base from a much larger clone. This sample also contains other DNA sequences that code for the same CDR3. The rearrangement joins TRBV29-1 to TRBJ1-1; 8 nucleotides align to TRBD1. The CDR3 loop spans 13 amino acids. Germline V CDR1 and CDR2: SQVTM, ANQGSEA. This CDR3 is CSVNRGGATEAFF. The CDR3 region has the DNA TGCAGCGTCAACAGGGGGGGTGCCACTGAAGCTTTCTTC. The complete variable domain, with remaining parts taken from reference TRBV29-1 and TRBJ1-1, reads SAVISQKPSRDICQRGTSLTIQCQVDSQVTMMFWYRQQPGQSLTLIATANQGSEATYESGFVIDKFPISRPNLTFSTLTVSNMSPEDSSIYLCSVNRGGATEAFFGQGTRLTVV.

The genes are TRBV7-2 and TRBJ1-4; 7 bases map to TRBD1. The ends lost 1 base at V and 7 bases at J; junction bases unmatched: 3. The CDR3 covers 14 residues. Germline V gene sequence: CDR1 SGHTA, CDR2 FQGNSA. The CDR3 coding sequence is TGTGCCAGCAGCTTAGACAGGGGCGTTGAAAAACTGTTTTTT. This codes for CASSLDRGVEKLFF.

This clone was seen at least ten times. The rearrangement links TRBV30 to TRBJ2-3; D is undetermined. V lost 1 base, J lost 4 bases, and 6 bases lay in between. The CDR3 spans 12 residues. Germline CDR1 reads GTSNPN; CDR2 reads SVGIG (reference sequence). CDR3 bases: TGTGCCTGGAGTGCCGGTTCAGATACGCAGTATTTT. Its translation is CAWSAGSDTQYF. The full variable domain, with the rest looked up from reference TRBV30 and TRBJ2-3, is SQTIHQWPATLVQPVGSPLSLECTVEGTSNPNLYWYRQAAGRGLQLLFYSVGIGQISSEVPQNLSASRPQDRQFILSSKKLLLSDSGFYLCAWSAGSDTQYFGPGTRLTVL.

The CDR3 nucleotides read TGTGCCTGGAGTTCAGGGATCGGCTACACCTTC. Protein product: CAWSSGIGYTF. This sequence joins TRBV30 and TRBJ1-2, with D perhaps TRBD1 (5 bases). Germline lookup yields CDR1 GTSNPN and CDR2 SVGIG (reference sequence). The CDR3 has 11 residues. V was shortened by 2 bases and J by 8 bases, with 9 bases between the two germline ends.

The V gene is TRBV5-1, the J gene TRBJ2-7; D perhaps matches TRBD1 (6 bases). Germline CDR1 reads SGHRS; CDR2 reads YFSETQ. The CDR3 has 15 residues. Trimming stripped 0 bases from V and 0 bases from J, with 10 bases between. CDR3 DNA: TGCGCCAGCAGCTTGGTCAGGGGCCTCTCCTACGAGCAGTACTTC. Translated: CASSLVRGLSYEQYF.

The J gene is TRBJ2-7, the V gene TRBV2, with D unresolved. Germline CDR1 is SNHLY and CDR2 is FYNNEI. Trimming removed 3 bases from V and 0 bases from J, with 12 bases in between. This CDR3 is built from 15 residues. In nucleotides, the CDR3 is TGTGCCAGCAGTGAGTCAGGAGTAGGCTCCTACGAGCAGTACTTC. Protein sequence: CASSESGVGSYEQYF.

V is TRBV30 and J is TRBJ2-1; 10 nucleotides line up with TRBD2. The germline gives CDR1 GTSNPN, CDR2 SVGIG (reference sequence). V shed 1 base, J shed 5 bases, and the junction held 2 bases outside the gene matches. The CDR3 is 14 residues long. CDR3 sequence reads: CAWSAGLANNEQFF. The CDR3, as DNA: TGTGCCTGGAGTGCGGGACTAGCGAACAATGAGCAGTTCTTC.